This TCR beta chain emerged from a study of post-analysis software for immune sequencing data (dated by TCRdb to 2013 to 2016). For context, the study as a whole: Relapsing-remitting, secondary progressive and progressive-relapsing multiple sclerosis were recorded as disease courses, and subtype annotation was lacking for some patients. The multiple sclerosis patient repertoires were compared with around ten previously published healthy control repertoires from donors aged about 6 to 26 years. A subset of samples was prepared in parallel using single-end sample barcoding, then pooled and co-amplified after Illumina adapter ligation. Results and caveats for the whole study, not just this receptor: Direct clustering with F measure revealed strong co-clustering of samples prepared in the same batch, which led to a batch-effect correction. Several TRBV segments, including TRBV5-6, TRBV5-1 and TRBV20-1, were significantly more frequent in patients than controls. Normalized Chao1 diversity was significantly lower in multiple sclerosis patients than controls, suggesting substantial peripheral T-cell clonal expansion. The multiple sclerosis patient group was slightly younger than the control group.

Notes on this clonotype: The antigen it binds to is not known. Base quality data are lacking; no much larger clone is found one base away.

The germline V gene encodes CDR1 MDHEN and CDR2 SYDVKM. There are 15 amino acids in the CDR3, from cysteine to phenylalanine inclusive. CDR3 DNA only is kept here, 45 bases in frame from base 1. Trimming leaves V shorter by 6 bases and J shorter by 3 bases, with the junction holding 11 bases beyond the gene matches. Libraries were built with PCR. Sequencer: Illumina HiSeq 2500. To reduce PCR and sequencing biases, unique molecular identifiers were incorporated into the TCR beta cDNA libraries. Some 500,000 cDNA molecules were obtained for every 1 to 10 million input T cells, so each molecule roughly corresponded to one T cell. The same protocol used for the earlier healthy control dataset was applied to prepare and sequence the patient libraries. Within a given batch, samples were prepared together, multiplexed and sequenced on the same HiSeq lane. The original methods were these. MIGEC handled the raw barcoded reads, throwing out single-read molecular identifier groups before consensus assembly and CDR3 extraction. Clonotype tables were post-analysed with VDJtools, and diversity was normalized by down-sampling all datasets to the smallest sample size. Repertoire overlap clustering matched CDR3 amino acid but not nucleotide sequences to correct batch-related cross-sample contamination. TCRdb reran the public reads through fastp at Q25 and MiXCR, keeping productive beta chains. Under each unique CDR3 protein, matching rows form one entry showing the most common genes and DNA. It is TCRdb's table, rather than the study itself, that gives the V and J calls and clone size. The sample table lists about 460,000 distinct CDR3 sequences, roughly 45% of them with a count of one. The ten largest clonotypes hold about 12% of the sample.

To demonstrate the VDJtools post-analysis software, the study profiled TCR beta repertoires from the peripheral blood of about a dozen young patients with multiple sclerosis. The multiple sclerosis patients were children and adolescents ranging in age from roughly 6 to 15 years. The chain is encoded by TRBV28 joined to TRBJ2-7; 7 bases in between match TRBD1. Sequenced material: blood. The clonotype was recovered from a girl aged 5-17 years with multiple sclerosis. The DNA sequence follows: TGTGCCAGCAGACCTACCTCGGGACAGCTCTACGAGCAGTACTTC. Its product reads: CASRPTSGQLYEQYF. The entire variable domain, with the stretches around the CDR3 drawn from the reference TRBV28 and TRBJ2-7 proteins, is DVKVTQSSRYLVKRTGEKVFLECVQDMDHENMFWYRQDPGLGLRLIYFSYDVKMKEKGDIPEGYSVSREKKERFSLILESASTNQTSMYLCASRPTSGQLYEQYFGPGTRLTVT.